The rows below give T cell receptor beta chains drawn from one sample of a study of blood T cell repertoires in COVID-19. The repertoire was sequenced with immunoSEQ multiplex PCR; TCRdb's copy has only in-frame clones and lacks some. This sample has 100,000 to 150,000 clones, with 88% found just once. Source material: peripheral blood. The origin of the receptors is a human donor in a cohort sampled during active COVID-19. Each CDR3 is given without its conserved first and last residue. Fields, in order: clone size, J gene, V gene, CDR3 protein. Only some rows state a clone size, as once, few, many or a class for expanded clones.

clone size: few; J gene: TRBJ2-1; V gene: TRBV6-5; CDR3 protein: ASSYGQGVINEQF
clone size: .; J gene: TRBJ2-7; V gene: TRBV25-1; CDR3 protein: ASKTVREQY
clone size: .; J gene: TRBJ1-5; V gene: TRBV2; CDR3 protein: ASSVGPDEFGQPQH
clone size: .; J gene: TRBJ1-1; V gene: TRBV12-3/TRBV12-4; CDR3 protein: ASSDLRLAEAF
clone size: .; J gene: TRBJ1-1; V gene: TRBV7-2; CDR3 protein: ASSPRVRMNTEAF
clone size: .; J gene: TRBJ2-7; V gene: TRBV9; CDR3 protein: ASSVAASGVSSYEQY
clone size: .; J gene: TRBJ2-2; V gene: TRBV5-1; CDR3 protein: ASSDGTSPTGELF
clone size: .; J gene: TRBJ1-1; V gene: TRBV7-6; CDR3 protein: ASLRDRAGTEAF
clone size: .; J gene: TRBJ1-5; V gene: TRBV28; CDR3 protein: ASSPGQYSNQPQH
clone size: .; J gene: TRBJ2-7; V gene: TRBV7-9; CDR3 protein: ASSLAGSEQY
clone size: .; J gene: TRBJ1-2; V gene: TRBV5-1; CDR3 protein: ASSADGQGAQVPT
clone size: .; J gene: TRBJ1-4; V gene: TRBV11-2; CDR3 protein: ASSLEYGPWLKLF
clone size: .; J gene: TRBJ2-3; V gene: TRBV28; CDR3 protein: ASSSGTGVDTQY
clone size: .; J gene: TRBJ2-3; V gene: TRBV7-9; CDR3 protein: ASSQERGVHTDTQY
clone size: .; J gene: TRBJ2-4; V gene: TRBV7-9; CDR3 protein: ASSLATGRQNIQY
clone size: .; J gene: TRBJ2-2; V gene: TRBV19; CDR3 protein: ASTPRVLAGGTGELF
clone size: .; J gene: TRBJ2-7; V gene: TRBV6-5; CDR3 protein: ASRNQGGYYEQY
clone size: .; J gene: TRBJ2-2; V gene: TRBV2; CDR3 protein: ASTYSPSGGNTGELF